The following is a T cell receptor beta chain sequence with its context. As yet, its antigen is unknown. These data come from a study of T cell repertoires in cytomegalovirus infection. Background on the study: In public TCR beta signatures, there were indications of both CMV infection and matching HLA type.

Via MiXCR, TCRdb re-called the reads, giving one row per CDR3 protein. The table records approximately 300,000 distinct CDR3 sequences, about 29% of them present only once. The V end was cut by 3 bases, the J end by 5 bases, with 13 bases between. The CDR3 length is 13 residues. Germline V CDR1 and CDR2: DFQATT, SNEGSKA (reference sequence). Study-level findings and limits: Clonotypes of TCR beta that were HLA-C-restricted and CMV-specific dominated the ex vivo response.

This receptor was taken from a human donor in good health (CMV status not recorded). Some clones in this sample may be carry-over from other donors' samples. This specimen was cultured PBMCs, taken from culture after CMV antigen stimulation. The J gene is TRBJ2-5, the V gene TRBV20-1; a possible D gene is TRBD2 (6 bases). As DNA, the CDR3 is TGCAGTGCTAGTTCCGGGGGTCGGGAGACCCAGTACTTC. Translation: CSASSGGRETQYF.